The 26 T cell receptor beta chains presented below share a single source sample, sequenced in a study of OX40 agonist ivuxolimab in advanced cancers. Profiling relied on immunoSEQ multiplex PCR, and the TCRdb table lists in-frame clones only, not all of them. Here the sample spans 65,000 to 90,000 clones, about 87% being singletons. The input for sequencing was CD4+ or CD8+ T cells sorted from blood, taken in a trial of the OX40 agonist ivuxolimab. The receptors were sampled from an adult with an advanced solid tumor such as melanoma, head and neck, liver or kidney cancer.

The V and J genes are TRBV7-9 and TRBJ2-1, with D perhaps TRBD1 or TRBD2 (5 bases each). Germline loops: CDR1 SEHNR, CDR2 FQNEAQ (reference sequence). This CDR3 spans 16 amino acids. Deletions cut 1 base from V and 2 bases from J, with 12 bases between. CDR3 DNA: TGTGCCAGCAGCTTAGTTACGGGACCTGCCTACAATGAGCAGTTCTTC. Translated, it gives CASSLVTGPAYNEQFF.

CDR3 DNA: TGTGCCAGCAGTTTGGGAACCTCCGGGATACTCTACGAGCAGTACTTC. It translates to CASSLGTSGILYEQYF. The chain has TRBV27 and TRBJ2-7; D is possibly TRBD2 (5 bases). Trimming took off 3 bases at V and 3 bases at J, with 18 bases between the two ends. The CDR3 contains 16 residues. CDR1 is MNHEY and CDR2 is SMNVEV in the germline V gene (reference sequence).

This clone appeared once. The chain links TRBV21-1 to TRBJ1-6; no check of the table's D call, TRBD1, against the DNA was made. TRBV21-1 is reported as a pseudogene. The CDR3 loop spans 15 amino acids. In DNA, the CDR3 is TGTGCCAGCAGCGGTACGACAGGGCTAAGGTCACCCCTCCACTTT. It codes for CASSGTTGLRSPLHF.

This chain connects TRBV13 to TRBJ2-7, with D hard to call. V was pared by 4 bases and J by 3 bases, with 4 bases between. In germline, CDR1 is PRHDT, CDR2 FYEKMQ (reference sequence). CDR3 size: 11 residues. CDR3 region: CASSSDYEQYF. DNA of the CDR3: TGTGCCAGCAGCTCAGACTACGAGCAGTACTTC.

The chain combines TRBV4-1 with TRBJ2-5; TRBD2 matches at 7 bases. The CDR3 spans 14 residues. The ends lost 6 bases at V and 2 bases at J; junction bases unmatched: 6. Germline assignment: CDR1 MGHRA and CDR2 YSYEKL. CDR3: CASSSPGLQETQYF. The CDR3 DNA follows: TGCGCCAGCAGTTCCCCGGGACTACAAGAGACCCAGTACTTC.

The chain employs TRBV27 and TRBJ1-1; TRBD1 agrees at 9 bases. The CDR3 consists of 14 residues. Germline lookup yields CDR1 MNHEY and CDR2 SMNVEV (reference sequence). Trimming removed 4 bases from V and 1 base from J; junction bases left unmatched: 1. The CDR3 coding sequence is TGTGCCAGCAGTTGGGGACAGGGGAACACTGAAGCTTTCTTT. Encoded protein: CASSWGQGNTEAFF.

The chain employs TRBV11-2 and TRBJ1-2; no clear D gene. The CDR3 runs to 15 residues. Per germline, CDR1 SGHAT and CDR2 FQNNGV. Trimming removed 4 bases at V and 6 bases at J, with 18 bases between. The CDR3 is CASSSGSMGWDGYTF. DNA for the CDR3: TGTGCCAGCAGCTCCGGGTCGATGGGATGGGATGGCTACACCTTC.

This clone appeared a single time. This chain connects TRBV4-2 to TRBJ1-3, with D possibly TRBD1 on 5 matching bases. The germline V and J ends were trimmed by 4 bases and 4 bases, with 20 bases remaining between them. CDR1 and CDR2 (germline): LGHNA, YNFKEQ. The CDR3 is 17 amino acids. The CDR3 is CASSPRGGREAGNTIYF. The CDR3 bases are TGTGCCAGCAGCCCGCGAGGAGGCAGGGAGGCGGGAAACACCATATATTTT.

The chain uses TRBV28 and TRBJ2-1; D is unclear. CDR3 length: 13 amino acids. The ends were cut back, 2 bases at V and 9 bases at J, with 11 bases in the middle. The germline CDR1 and CDR2 sequences are MDHEN and SYDVKM. The CDR3 sequence is CASSLGSWGEQFF. The CDR3 DNA is TGTGCCAGCAGTTTAGGGTCTTGGGGTGAGCAGTTCTTC.

The sample holds one count of this clone. This rearrangement joins TRBV11-2 to TRBJ2-7; 10 nucleotides match TRBD2. The CDR3 loop spans 15 amino acids. V lost 5 bases and J lost 2; bases outside the gene matches: 6. Germline CDR1 is SGHAT and CDR2 is FQNNGV. This CDR3 reads CASSLGTSETYEQYF. In nucleotides, the CDR3 is TGTGCCAGCAGCCTCGGGACTAGCGAGACCTACGAGCAGTACTTC.

Turning to this clone: Other DNA sequences within the sample encode an identical CDR3. This chain links TRBV7-9 with TRBJ1-2; 8 bases are shared with TRBD1. V lost 1 base to trimming and J lost 7 bases; unmatched junction nucleotides: 5. Germline CDR1 reads SEHNR; CDR2 reads FQNEAQ (reference sequence). This CDR3 spans 14 amino acids. The CDR3 is CASSLEGRGPGYTF. CDR3 nucleotide sequence: TGTGCCAGCAGCTTAGAAGGCAGGGGGCCTGGCTACACCTTC.

CDR3 DNA sequence: TGTGCCAGTAGCCAGCTCGGACTAGCGGGGTACAATGAGCAGTTCTTC. This gives the protein CASSQLGLAGYNEQFF. The rearrangement links TRBV19 to TRBJ2-1, with 12 bases identical to TRBD2. The CDR3 sequence is 16 residues long. V lost 6 bases, J lost 4 bases, and 7 bases stayed unmatched. The germline CDR1 and CDR2 sequences are LNHDA and SQIVND (reference sequence).

The chain joins TRBV7-9 to TRBJ2-3; the match to TRBD2 covers 7 bases. Germline CDR1 and CDR2: SEHNR and FQNEAQ (reference sequence). This CDR3 is built from 16 residues. Germline trimming cut 5 bases from V and 0 bases from J; bases unmatched to any gene: 8. The CDR3 loop is CASSPILAASTDTQYF. CDR3 nucleotides: TGTGCCAGCAGCCCCATCCTAGCGGCTAGCACAGATACGCAGTATTTT.

As regards this clone: Its ends do not fully match the called genes, so a read error is possible. This rearrangement joins TRBV2 to TRBJ1-2; D is uncertain. In germline, CDR1 is SNHLY, CDR2 FYNNEI. This CDR3 is 10 amino acids long. CDR3 sequence (DNA): TGTGCCAGCAGCAAATATGTCGGCCCCTTC. It translates to CASSKYVGPF.

The chain combines TRBV7-3 with TRBJ2-1, with D maybe TRBD2 (6 bases). The CDR3 extends over 15 amino acids. Germline V gene lookup returns CDR1 SGHTA and CDR2 FQGTGA. The germline V and J ends were trimmed by 1 base and 0 bases, with 7 bases remaining between them. CDR3 residues: CASSLSGASYNEQFF. The DNA for the CDR3 is TGTGCCAGCAGCTTAAGCGGGGCCTCCTACAATGAGCAGTTCTTC. Based on the CDR3 plus reference TRBV7-3 and TRBJ2-1, the full variable domain is GAGVSQTPSNKVTEKGKYVELRCDPISGHTALYWYRQSLGQGPEFLIYFQGTGAADDSGLPNDRFFAVRPEGSVSTLKIQRTERGDSAVYLCASSLSGASYNEQFFGPGTRLTVL.

The rearrangement links TRBV30 to TRBJ2-1; maybe TRBD1 (5 bases). Germline V CDR1 and CDR2: GTSNPN, SVGIG (reference sequence). V dropped 5 bases and J dropped 0 bases, with 14 bases sitting between them. The CDR3 has 15 residues. This chain's CDR3 is CAWCWGSSSYNEQFF. In DNA form, the CDR3 reads TGTGCCTGGTGTTGGGGCTCAAGCTCCTACAATGAGCAGTTCTTC. The full variable domain, in which reference TRBV30 and TRBJ2-1 provide the parts outside the CDR3, is SQTIHQWPATLVQPVGSPLSLECTVEGTSNPNLYWYRQAAGRGLQLLFYSVGIGQISSEVPQNLSASRPQDRQFILSSKKLLLSDSGFYLCAWCWGSSSYNEQFFGPGTRLTVL.

The chain links TRBV7-3 to TRBJ1-2; D call uncertain. Germline CDR1 SGHTA, CDR2 FQGTGA. V was shortened by 2 bases and J by 3 bases, with 13 bases between the two germline ends. The CDR3 totals 15 residues. For the CDR3, the DNA is TGTGCCAGCAGCTTAGCGCCCGCAGCAGACTATGGCTACACCTTC. The encoded protein is CASSLAPAADYGYTF.

This rearrangement joins TRBV5-4 to TRBJ1-2; tentative D call: TRBD1 (5 bases). The CDR3 totals 13 residues. V was pared by 4 bases and J by 0 bases, with 7 bases between. Per the germline V gene, CDR1 is SGHNT and CDR2 is YYREEE (reference sequence). In nucleotides, the CDR3 is TGTGCCAGCAGCGGGGGTTCTAACTATGGCTACACCTTC. Its translation is CASSGGSNYGYTF.

The chain recombines TRBV5-4 with TRBJ1-1, with unresolved D. Germline assignment: CDR1 SGHNT and CDR2 YYREEE (reference sequence). V lost 0 bases, J lost 3 bases, and 9 bases lay in between. The CDR3 contains 14 residues. The CDR3 nucleotides read TGTGCCAGCAGCTTGGCTTTGGGGTACACTGAAGCTTTCTTT. Residues: CASSLALGYTEAFF.

The CDR3 reads CSVQGAFGGYTF. The CDR3 DNA reads as TGCAGCGTTCAGGGGGCATTCGGTGGCTACACCTTC. V is TRBV29-1 and J is TRBJ1-2; 8 bases map to TRBD1. This CDR3 contains 12 residues. The V gene end was trimmed by 5 bases and the J gene end by 7 bases; junction bases not matched to a gene: 6. Per germline, CDR1 SQVTM and CDR2 ANQGSEA.

The rearrangement links TRBV11-2 to TRBJ2-2; D is perhaps TRBD1 (7 bases). The CDR3 is 16 amino acids. V was trimmed by 0 bases and J by 4 bases, leaving 12 bases between them. Per the germline V gene, CDR1 is SGHAT and CDR2 is FQNNGV. CDR3: CASSLDEQGGTGELFF. DNA for the CDR3: TGTGCCAGCAGCTTAGATGAGCAGGGGGGCACCGGGGAGCTGTTTTTT. Drawing the rest from reference TRBV11-2 and TRBJ2-2, the complete variable domain is EAGVAQSPRYKIIEKRQSVAFWCNPISGHATLYWYQQILGQGPKLLIQFQNNGVVDDSQLPKDRFSAERLKGVDSTLKIQPAKLEDSAVYLCASSLDEQGGTGELFFGEGSRLTVL.

This CDR3 is CAWGGDYEQYF. DNA of the CDR3: TGTGCCTGGGGAGGGGACTACGAGCAGTACTTC. This chain uses TRBV30 with TRBJ2-7; D is possibly TRBD2 (6 bases). V dropped 5 bases and J dropped 3 bases, with 8 bases sitting between them. This CDR3 contains 11 residues. CDR1 and CDR2 (germline): GTSNPN, SVGIG (reference sequence).

The rearrangement links TRBV7-9 to TRBJ2-2, with a possible D match to TRBD2 (6 bases). The germline CDR1 and CDR2 sequences are SEHNR and FQNEAQ (reference sequence). Trimming shortened V by 6 bases and J by 1 base, and 15 bases separated the two germline ends. There are 16 residues in the CDR3. CDR3: CASRSGSGKNTGELFF. The CDR3 DNA reads TGTGCCAGCAGAAGCGGTAGCGGCAAGAACACCGGGGAGCTGTTTTTT.

By share, this clone ranks as medium-sized. The V call is TRBV4-1, the J call TRBJ2-7, with 7 bases identical to TRBD1. The germline CDR1 and CDR2 sequences are MGHRA and YSYEKL. The CDR3 loop spans 14 amino acids. Germline trimming cut 2 bases from V and 2 bases from J; bases unmatched to any gene: 3. DNA for the CDR3: TGCGCCAGCAGCCAAACACAGGGGACCTACGAGCAGTACTTC. This translates into CASSQTQGTYEQYF.

This clone was seen only once. The gene calls are TRBV27 and TRBJ2-1; possible D gene TRBD2, 6 bases. The V gene's germline CDR1 is MNHEY and CDR2 SMNVEV (reference sequence). The V and J ends lost 5 bases and 8 bases respectively, with 16 bases between them. The CDR3 is 14 amino acids. Here the CDR3 DNA reads TGTGCCAGCAGTCCAGGGACTTCTTTCGATGAGCAGTTCTTC. Amino acids: CASSPGTSFDEQFF.

V gene TRBV9 combines with J gene TRBJ2-7; the D gene could be TRBD1 or TRBD2 (5 bases each). V shed 0 bases and J shed 4 bases, with 14 bases lying between them. The CDR3 extends over 15 amino acids. Germline assignment: CDR1 SGDLS and CDR2 YYNGEE. The CDR3 loop is CASSVGPSRVYEQYF. The CDR3 coding sequence is TGTGCCAGCAGCGTAGGGCCTAGCAGGGTATACGAGCAGTACTTC. Supplemented by reference TRBV9 and TRBJ2-7, the full variable domain reads DSGVTQTPKHLITATGQRVTLRCSPRSGDLSVYWYQQSLDQGLQFLIQYYNGEERAKGNILERFSAQQFPDLHSELNLSSLELGDSALYFCASSVGPSRVYEQYFGPGTRLTVT.